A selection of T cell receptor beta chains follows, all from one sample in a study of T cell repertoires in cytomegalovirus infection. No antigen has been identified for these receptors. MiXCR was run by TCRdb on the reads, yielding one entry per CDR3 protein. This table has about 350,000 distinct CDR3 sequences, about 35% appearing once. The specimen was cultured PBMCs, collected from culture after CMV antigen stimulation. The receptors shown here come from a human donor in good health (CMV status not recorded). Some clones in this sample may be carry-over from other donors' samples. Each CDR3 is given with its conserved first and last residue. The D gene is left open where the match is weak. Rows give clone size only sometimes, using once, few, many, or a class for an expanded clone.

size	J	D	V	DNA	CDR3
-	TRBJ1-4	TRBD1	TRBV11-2	TGTGCCAGCAGCTCAAAAACAGGGGCTTCAACTAATGAAAAACTGTTTTTT	CASSSKTGASTNEKLFF
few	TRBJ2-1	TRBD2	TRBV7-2	TGTGCCAGCACATCTTCTGCACTAGCGGGAATCAATGAGCAGTTCTTC	CASTSSALAGINEQFF
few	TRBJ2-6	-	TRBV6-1	TGTGCCAGCAGTGAAGCCCTGAACTCTGGGGCCAACGTCCTGACTTTC	CASSEALNSGANVLTF
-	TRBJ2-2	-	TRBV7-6	TGTGCCAGCAGCTTAGCGCGAATTCGGGACAACACCGGGGAGCTGTTTTTT	CASSLARIRDNTGELFF
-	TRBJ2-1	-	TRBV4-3	TGCGCCAGCAGCCGAGGAATCGGATCCTACAATGAGCAGTTCTTC	CASSRGIGSYNEQFF
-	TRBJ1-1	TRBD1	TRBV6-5	TGTGCCACCGGATCTTCGACAGGGGTCTTTACTGAAGCTTTCTTT	CATGSSTGVFTEAFF
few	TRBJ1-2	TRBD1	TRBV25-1	TGTGCCAGTTTACCCCCAGGGACAGGGAATGGCTACACCTTC	CASLPPGTGNGYTF
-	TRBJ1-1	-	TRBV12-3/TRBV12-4	TGTGCCAGCAGTTTAGCGTCCAGGGACGCGGGTGCTCACCCTGAAGCTTTCTTT	CASSLASRDAGAHPEAFF
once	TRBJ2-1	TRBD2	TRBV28	TGTGCCAGCAGTCCCATCCCATCCAGCGGGAGTTTAAATGAGCAGTTCTTC	CASSPIPSSGSLNEQFF
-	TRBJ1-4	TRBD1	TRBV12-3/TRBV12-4	TGTGCCAGCAGTAATGACAGGGGAAAAGAAAAACTGTTTTTT	CASSNDRGKEKLFF
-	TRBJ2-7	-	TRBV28	TGTGCCAGCAGTTTATTGGGCGGGTCGGAGTATAACGAGCAGTACTTC	CASSLLGGSEYNEQYF
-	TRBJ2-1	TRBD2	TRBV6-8	TGTGCCAGCAGCATAATCGGGACTAGCGGGTACAATGAGCAGTTCTTC	CASSIIGTSGYNEQFF
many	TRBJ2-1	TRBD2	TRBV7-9	TGTGCCAGCAGCCCCCTAGCGGGGGCGTACAATGAGCAGTTCTTC	CASSPLAGAYNEQFF
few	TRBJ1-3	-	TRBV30	TGTGCCTGGAGTGTATGGGGCACCAGCTCTGGAAACACCATATATTTT	CAWSVWGTSSGNTIYF
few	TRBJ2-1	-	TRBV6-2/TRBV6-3	TGTGCCAGCAGTTACTCGACGGTCCTAGGCTACAATGAGCAGTTCTTC	CASSYSTVLGYNEQFF
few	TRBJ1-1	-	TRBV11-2	TGTGCCAGCAGCTTAGATGTAGTATTGAACACTGAAGCTTTCTTT	CASSLDVVLNTEAFF
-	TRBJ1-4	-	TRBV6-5	TGTGCCAGCTGGAGTAATGAAAAACTGTTTTTT	CASWSNEKLFF
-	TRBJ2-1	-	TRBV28	TGTGCCAGCAGTAAAGACTCAAACGCCTACAATGAGCAGTTCTTC	CASSKDSNAYNEQFF
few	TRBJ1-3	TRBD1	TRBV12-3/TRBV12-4	TGTGCCAGCAGTCCTGGGACAGGACAAAATACGGATTTT	CASSPGTGQNTDF
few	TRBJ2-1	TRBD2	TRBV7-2	TGTGCCAGCAGCTTAGCGCTAGCGGGATACAATGAGCAGTTCTTC	CASSLALAGYNEQFF
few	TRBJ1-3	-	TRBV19	TGTGCCAGTAGGGCCGCAGCTGGAAACACCATATATTTT	CASRAAAGNTIYF
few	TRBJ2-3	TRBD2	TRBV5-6	TGTGCCAGCAGCTCTTATACTAGCGGGAGAAGCACAGATACGCAGTATTTT	CASSSYTSGRSTDTQYF
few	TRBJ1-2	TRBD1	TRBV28	TGTGCCAGCAGCGGGACAGGAAACCCCGGCGACTATGGCTACACCTTC	CASSGTGNPGDYGYTF
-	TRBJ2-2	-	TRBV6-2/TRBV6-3	TGTGCCAGCAGTTCCGGACTGGGCACCCGGGAGCTGTTTTTT	CASSSGLGTRELFF
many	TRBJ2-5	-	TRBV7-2	TGTGCCAGCAGCTTAGTCCACAAAACACTCACATTTGAGACCCAGTACTTC	CASSLVHKTLTFETQYF
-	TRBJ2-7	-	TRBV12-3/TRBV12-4	TGTGCCAGCACCCTTCGGGGCCATGGTTCCTACGAGCAGTACTTC	CASTLRGHGSYEQYF
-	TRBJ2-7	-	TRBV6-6	TGTGCCAGCAGTGTGGAAGGGGGCTACGAGCAGTACTTC	CASSVEGGYEQYF
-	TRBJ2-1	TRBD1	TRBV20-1	TGCAGTGCTAGGGATACCGGGACAGCCCCCAATGAGCAGTTCTTC	CSARDTGTAPNEQFF
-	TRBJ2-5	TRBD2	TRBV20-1	TGCAGTGCTCAAGCGGGAGGGGGGTCAGAGACCCAGTACTTC	CSAQAGGGSETQYF
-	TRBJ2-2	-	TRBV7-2	TGTGCCAGCAGCCGCGGAGGAAGCTTGACCGGGGAGCTGTTTTTT	CASSRGGSLTGELFF
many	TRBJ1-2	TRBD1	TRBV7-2	TGTGCCAGCACAATTTCGGGGACAGGGAGAAACTATGGCTACACCTTC	CASTISGTGRNYGYTF
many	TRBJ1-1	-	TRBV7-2	TGTGCCAGCAGCTTAGACAGGGTGAGCACTGAAGCTTTCTTT	CASSLDRVSTEAFF
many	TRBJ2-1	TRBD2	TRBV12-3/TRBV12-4	TGTGCCAGCAGTTCGACTAGCGGGAGGATGACCTACAATGAGCAGTTCTTC	CASSSTSGRMTYNEQFF
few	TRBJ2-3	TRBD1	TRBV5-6	TGTGCCAGCAGCTCTGGAGCCGGGACAGGGGGCACAGATACGCAGTATTTT	CASSSGAGTGGTDTQYF
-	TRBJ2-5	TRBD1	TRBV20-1	TGCAGTGGGGGGACAGAAGAGACCCAGTACTTC	CSGGTEETQYF
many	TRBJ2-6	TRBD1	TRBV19	TGTGCCAGTAGACGATACGGGGGGACAGGGGACGGGGCCAACGTCCTGACTTTC	CASRRYGGTGDGANVLTF
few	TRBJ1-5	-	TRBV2	TGTGCCAGCAGTGAGTCGTCAGTTCAGCCCCAGCATTTT	CASSESSVQPQHF
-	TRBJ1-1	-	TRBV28	TGTGCCAGCAGGCTCCCCGTAGGCGGCACTGAAGCTTTCTTT	CASRLPVGGTEAFF
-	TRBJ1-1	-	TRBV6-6	TGTGCCAGCAAAGGAGGTACAAGGAACACTGAAGCTTTCTTT	CASKGGTRNTEAFF
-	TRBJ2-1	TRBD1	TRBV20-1	TGCAGTGCTAGGATACAGGGGTCCTACAATGAGCAGTTCTTC	CSARIQGSYNEQFF
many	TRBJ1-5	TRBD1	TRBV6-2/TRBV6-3	TGTGCCAGCAGCCCCGCGACAGGGAAGGGCCAGCCCCAGCATTTT	CASSPATGKGQPQHF
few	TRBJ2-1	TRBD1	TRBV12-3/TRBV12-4	TGTGCCAGCAGTATTCGTCGACAGGGGGCTATGAATGAGCAGTTCTTC	CASSIRRQGAMNEQFF
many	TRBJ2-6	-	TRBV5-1	TGCGCCAGCAGCATGGACGGAATGTCTGGGGCCAACGTCCTGACTTTC	CASSMDGMSGANVLTF
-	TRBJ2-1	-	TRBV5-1	TGCGCCAGCAGCCTAGCGCATACCTCCTACAATGAGCAGTTCTTC	CASSLAHTSYNEQFF
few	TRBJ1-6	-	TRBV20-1	TGCAGTGCTAGAGATCGTAGACACACCATGACACCCCTCCACTTT	CSARDRRHTMTPLHF
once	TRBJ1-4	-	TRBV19	TGTGCCACGTTTGGGGTAGCCGTGGCTAATGAAAAACTGTTTTTT	CATFGVAVANEKLFF
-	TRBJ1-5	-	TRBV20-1	TGCAGTGCTAGAGAGTGGAATAGCAATCAGCCCCAGCATTTT	CSAREWNSNQPQHF